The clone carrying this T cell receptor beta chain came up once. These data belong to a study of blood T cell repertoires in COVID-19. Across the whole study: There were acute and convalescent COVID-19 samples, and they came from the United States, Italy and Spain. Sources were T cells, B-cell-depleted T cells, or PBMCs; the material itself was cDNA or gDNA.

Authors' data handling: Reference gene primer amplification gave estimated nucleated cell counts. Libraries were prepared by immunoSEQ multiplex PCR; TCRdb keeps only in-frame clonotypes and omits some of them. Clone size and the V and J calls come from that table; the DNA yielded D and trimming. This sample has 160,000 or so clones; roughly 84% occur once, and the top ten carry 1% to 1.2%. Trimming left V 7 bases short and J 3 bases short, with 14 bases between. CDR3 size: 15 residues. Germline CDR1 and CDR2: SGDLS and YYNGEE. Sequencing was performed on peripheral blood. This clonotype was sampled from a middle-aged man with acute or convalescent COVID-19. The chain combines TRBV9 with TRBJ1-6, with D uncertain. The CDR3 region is CASALGEFYNSPLHF. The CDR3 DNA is TGTGCCAGCGCCCTTGGGGAGTTCTATAATTCACCCCTCCACTTT.